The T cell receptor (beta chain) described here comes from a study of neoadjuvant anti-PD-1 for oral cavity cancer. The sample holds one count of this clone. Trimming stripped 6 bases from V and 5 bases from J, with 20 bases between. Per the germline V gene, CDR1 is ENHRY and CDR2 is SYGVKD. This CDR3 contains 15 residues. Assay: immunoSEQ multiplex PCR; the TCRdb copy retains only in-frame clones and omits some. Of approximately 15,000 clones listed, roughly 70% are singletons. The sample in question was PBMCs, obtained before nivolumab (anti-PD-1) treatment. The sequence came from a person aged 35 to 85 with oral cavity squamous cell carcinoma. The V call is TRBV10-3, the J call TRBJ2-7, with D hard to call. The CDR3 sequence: CAISPRRLPTDEQYF. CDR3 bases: TGTGCCATCAGCCCCCGTCGGTTGCCCACGGACGAGCAGTACTTC.